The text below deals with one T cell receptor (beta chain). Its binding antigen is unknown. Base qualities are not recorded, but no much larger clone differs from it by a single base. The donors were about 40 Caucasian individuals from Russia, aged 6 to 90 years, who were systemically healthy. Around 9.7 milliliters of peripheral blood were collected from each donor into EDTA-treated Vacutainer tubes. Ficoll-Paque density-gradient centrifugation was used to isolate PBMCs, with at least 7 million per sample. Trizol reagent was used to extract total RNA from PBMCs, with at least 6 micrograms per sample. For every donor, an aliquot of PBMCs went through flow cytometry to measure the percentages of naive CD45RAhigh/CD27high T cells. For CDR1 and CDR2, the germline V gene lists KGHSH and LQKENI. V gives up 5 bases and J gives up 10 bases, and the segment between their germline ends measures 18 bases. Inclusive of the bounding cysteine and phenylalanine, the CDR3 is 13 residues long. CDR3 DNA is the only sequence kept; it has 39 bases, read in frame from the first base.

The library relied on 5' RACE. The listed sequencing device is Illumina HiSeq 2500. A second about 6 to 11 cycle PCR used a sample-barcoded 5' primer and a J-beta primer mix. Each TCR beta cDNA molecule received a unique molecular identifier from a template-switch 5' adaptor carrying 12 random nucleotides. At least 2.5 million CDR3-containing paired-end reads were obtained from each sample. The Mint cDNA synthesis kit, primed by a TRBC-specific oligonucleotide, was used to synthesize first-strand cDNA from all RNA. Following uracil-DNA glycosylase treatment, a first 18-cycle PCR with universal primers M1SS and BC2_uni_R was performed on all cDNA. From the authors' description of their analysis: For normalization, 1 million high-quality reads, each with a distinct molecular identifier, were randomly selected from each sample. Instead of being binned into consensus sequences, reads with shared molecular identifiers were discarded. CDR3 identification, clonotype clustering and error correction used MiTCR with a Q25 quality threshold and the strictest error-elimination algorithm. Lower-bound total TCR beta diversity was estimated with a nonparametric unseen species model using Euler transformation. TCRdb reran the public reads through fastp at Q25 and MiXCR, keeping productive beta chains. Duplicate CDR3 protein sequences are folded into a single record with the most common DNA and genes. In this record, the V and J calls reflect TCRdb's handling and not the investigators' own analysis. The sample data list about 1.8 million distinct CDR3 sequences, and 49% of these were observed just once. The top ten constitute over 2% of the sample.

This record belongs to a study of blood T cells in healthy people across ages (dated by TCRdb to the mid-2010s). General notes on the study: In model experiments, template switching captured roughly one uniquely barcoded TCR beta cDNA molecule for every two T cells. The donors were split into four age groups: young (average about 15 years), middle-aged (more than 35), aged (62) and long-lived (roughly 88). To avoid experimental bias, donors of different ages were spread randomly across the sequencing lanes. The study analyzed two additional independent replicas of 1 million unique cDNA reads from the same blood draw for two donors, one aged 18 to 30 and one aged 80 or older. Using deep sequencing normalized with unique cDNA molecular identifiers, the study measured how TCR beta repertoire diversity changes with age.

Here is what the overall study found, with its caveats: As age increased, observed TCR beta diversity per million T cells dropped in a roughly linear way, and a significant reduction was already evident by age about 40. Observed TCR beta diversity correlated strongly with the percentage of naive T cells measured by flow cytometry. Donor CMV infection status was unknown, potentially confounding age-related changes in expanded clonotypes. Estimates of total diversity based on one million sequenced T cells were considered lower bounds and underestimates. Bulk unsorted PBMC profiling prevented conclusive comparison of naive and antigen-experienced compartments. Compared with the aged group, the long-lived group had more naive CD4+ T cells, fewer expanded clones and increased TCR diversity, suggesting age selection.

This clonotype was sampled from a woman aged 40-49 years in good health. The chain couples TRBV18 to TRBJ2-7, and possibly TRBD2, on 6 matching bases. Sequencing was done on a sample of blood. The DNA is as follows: TGTGCCAGCTCAGTCAACGGCGGGGAGATCCAGTACTTC. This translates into CASSVNGGEIQYF.